This T cell receptor beta chain was documented in a study of blood T cell repertoires in COVID-19. This clone came up once. In terms of age and location, participants ranged from roughly 18 to 95 years and lived in about two dozen US areas. Clinical history as reported by participants underpinned cohort assignment. Germline CDR1 and CDR2: MDHEN and SYDVKM. V lost 6 bases and J 0 bases, leaving 27 bases between the germline ends. The CDR3 is 21 residues long. As handled by the study authors: Amplification from reference gene primers served as the basis for estimated nucleated cell counts. Assay: immunoSEQ multiplex PCR; the TCRdb copy retains only in-frame clones and omits some. Clone size and V and J calls were adopted from that table, with D and trimming inferred from the DNA. This sample has around 300,000 clones, with almost 90% found just once.

The chain is built from TRBV28 and TRBJ2-6, with a weak D call TRBD1 (6 bases). Sequencing was performed on PBMCs or T cells enriched from blood (not recorded which). This TCR came from a woman younger than 35 with acute COVID-19. The CDR3 DNA sequence: TGTGCCAGCAGCCCAAGGCCACGTGGCAGGGGCTTCCTCTCTGGGGCCAACGTCCTGACTTTC. This encodes CASSPRPRGRGFLSGANVLTF.